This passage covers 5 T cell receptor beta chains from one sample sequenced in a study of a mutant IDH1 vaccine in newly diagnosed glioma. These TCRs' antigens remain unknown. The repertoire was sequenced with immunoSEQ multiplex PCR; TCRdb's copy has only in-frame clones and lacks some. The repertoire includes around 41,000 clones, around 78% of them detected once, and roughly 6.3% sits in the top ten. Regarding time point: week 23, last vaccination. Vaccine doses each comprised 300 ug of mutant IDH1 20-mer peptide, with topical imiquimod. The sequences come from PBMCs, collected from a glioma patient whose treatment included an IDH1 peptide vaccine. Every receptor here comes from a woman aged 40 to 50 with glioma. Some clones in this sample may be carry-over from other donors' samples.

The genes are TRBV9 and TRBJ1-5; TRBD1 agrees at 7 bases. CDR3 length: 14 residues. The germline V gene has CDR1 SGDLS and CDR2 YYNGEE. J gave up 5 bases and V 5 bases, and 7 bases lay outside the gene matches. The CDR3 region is CASSQGGLYQPQHF. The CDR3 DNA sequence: TGTGCCAGCAGTCAGGGGGGACTCTATCAGCCCCAGCATTTT.

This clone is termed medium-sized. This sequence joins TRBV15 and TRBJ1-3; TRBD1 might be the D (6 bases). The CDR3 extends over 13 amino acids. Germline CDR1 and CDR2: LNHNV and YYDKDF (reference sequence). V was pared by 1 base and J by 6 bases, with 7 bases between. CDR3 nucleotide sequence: TGTGCCACCAGCAGAGCAGGGGAAAACACCATATATTTT. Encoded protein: CATSRAGENTIYF.

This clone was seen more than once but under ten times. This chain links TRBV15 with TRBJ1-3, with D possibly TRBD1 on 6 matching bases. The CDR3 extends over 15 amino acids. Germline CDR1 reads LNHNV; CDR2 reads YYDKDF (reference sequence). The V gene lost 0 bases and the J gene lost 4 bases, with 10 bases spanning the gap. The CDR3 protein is CATSRDRTVGNTIYF. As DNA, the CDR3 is TGTGCCACCAGCAGAGATCGGACAGTAGGAAACACCATATATTTT.

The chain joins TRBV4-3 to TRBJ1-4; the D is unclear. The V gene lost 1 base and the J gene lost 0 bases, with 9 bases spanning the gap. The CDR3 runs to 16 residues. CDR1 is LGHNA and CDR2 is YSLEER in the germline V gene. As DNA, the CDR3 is TGCGCCAGCAGCCAAGGTGGGATTACAACTAATGAAAAACTGTTTTTT. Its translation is CASSQGGITTNEKLFF.

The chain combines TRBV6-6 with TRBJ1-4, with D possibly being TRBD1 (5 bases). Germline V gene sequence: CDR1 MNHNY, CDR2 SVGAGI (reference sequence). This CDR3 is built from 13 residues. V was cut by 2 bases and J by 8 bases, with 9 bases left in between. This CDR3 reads CASSYGTAEKLFF. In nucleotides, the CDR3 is TGTGCCAGCAGTTACGGGACGGCCGAAAAACTGTTTTTT.